This T cell receptor (beta chain) was captured by sequencing in a study of response to subunit inactivated influenza vaccine. Study-wide points: A suggestion made by the authors is that each seasonal influenza vaccination recruits few new T cells.

This clonotype was seen only a few times. As yet, its antigen is unknown. Each CDR3 protein gets one entry after TCRdb re-called the RT-PCR reads with MiXCR. The sample lists hundreds of thousands of distinct CDR3 sequences, less than 20% seen once, with approximately 10% in the top ten. Source: PBMCs from blood, taken about 13 days after vaccination. This clonotype was obtained from a man aged 45-65 years who received an inactivated influenza vaccine.

The chain's CDR3 is CASSADGDYEQYF. In DNA, the CDR3 is TGTGCCAGCAGTGCCGACGGGGACTACGAGCAGTACTTC. This chain uses TRBV12-3 or TRBV12-4 with TRBJ2-7, with D possibly being TRBD2 (5 bases). V shed 5 bases and J shed 3 bases, with 11 bases lying between them. The CDR3 is 13 amino acids.